These 7 T cell receptor beta chains came from one sample sequenced in a study of CD8+CD57+ T cells in acquired aplastic anemia. Template material for TCR beta VDJ and CDR3 profiling consisted of genomic DNA. MiXCR, run by TCRdb on the reads, gives a single entry per CDR3 protein. The sample consists of under 75,000 distinct CDR3 sequences, roughly half of them appearing once. The sequencing input was sorted CD4+, CD8+, or CD8+CD57+ T cells (not recorded which) from PBMCs. The receptor set was obtained from a human donor in good health, serving as a control.

This clonotype occurred a few times. The CDR3 reads CSARQGVSEAFF. CDR3 sequence (DNA): TGCAGTGCTAGACAGGGGGTATCTGAAGCTTTCTTT. The rearrangement links TRBV20-1 to TRBJ1-1; 7 bases map to TRBD1. Unmatched junction bases numbered 3, after V lost 2 bases and J lost 6 bases. Germline V CDR1 and CDR2: DFQATT, SNEGSKA (reference sequence). The CDR3 extends over 12 amino acids.

The sample holds one count of this clonotype. The CDR3 reads CASSISSQVSNQPQHF. The CDR3 coding sequence is TGTGCCAGTAGTATATCGAGTCAGGTTAGCAATCAGCCCCAGCATTTT. This sequence joins TRBV19 and TRBJ1-5, with unresolved D. CDR1 is LNHDA, CDR2 SQIVND, per germline (reference sequence). Trimming stripped 2 bases from V and 0 bases from J, with 11 bases between. The CDR3 is 16 residues long. Drawing the rest from reference TRBV19 and TRBJ1-5, the complete variable domain is DGGITQSPKYLFRKEGQNVTLSCEQNLNHDAMYWYRQDPGQGLRLIYYSQIVNDFQKGDIAEGYSVSREKKESFPLTVTSAQKNPTAFYLCASSISSQVSNQPQHFGDGTRLSIL.

V and J are TRBV24-1 and TRBJ2-7; TRBD1 is a possible D gene (5 bases). The J call is in doubt because the DNA end fits TRBJ2-5 better. Germline V lookup: CDR1 KGHDR, CDR2 SFDVKD. This CDR3 comprises 16 residues. The CDR3 region is CATSDSTGRLQETQYF. The CDR3 DNA reads as TGTGCCACCAGTGATTCAACAGGACGGCTCCAAGAGACCCAGTACTTC.

J is TRBJ2-7 and V is TRBV9, with TRBD1 matching over 9 bases. After removal of 3 bases from V and 6 bases from J, the junction contained 7 bases not matched to a gene. Germline V lookup: CDR1 SGDLS, CDR2 YYNGEE. The CDR3 is 14 residues long. In DNA, the CDR3 is TGTGCCAGCAGCGCTCAACAGGGGGCAGGCGAGCAGTACTTC. It translates to CASSAQQGAGEQYF.

The rearrangement links TRBV7-2 to TRBJ2-1; a possible D gene is TRBD2 (6 bases). CDR1 SGHTA and CDR2 FQGNSA come from the germline V gene. The CDR3 covers 13 residues. V shed 5 bases and J shed 5 bases, with 10 bases lying between them. The CDR3 DNA reads as TGTGCCAGCAGCCAAACTAGCCACAATGAGCAGTTCTTC. It is translated as CASSQTSHNEQFF.

This clonotype showed up just once. A single base separates this from a much larger clone, so it may be a read error. The chain recombines TRBV28 with TRBJ2-7, with no clear D. CDR1 is MDHEN, CDR2 SYDVKM, per germline. This CDR3 has 14 residues. This CDR3 is CTSSLFRSTYEQYF. The CDR3 nucleotides read TGTACCAGCAGTTTATTTCGCTCGACCTACGAGCAGTACTTC.

This chain joins TRBV20-1 and TRBJ2-7; TRBD2 is a possible D gene (6 bases). Between the trimmed V and J ends, which lost 0 bases and 4 bases, there was a span of 16 bases. Germline CDR1 DFQATT, CDR2 SNEGSKA (reference sequence). The length of the CDR3 is 15 residues. In nucleotides, the CDR3 is TGCAGTGCTAGAGATCAGGGACTCGGGCGGTACGAGCAGTACTTC. Translated: CSARDQGLGRYEQYF.